These T cell receptor beta chains were read from a single sample in a study of shared clonotypes between healthy human individuals. Profiling relied on immunoSEQ multiplex PCR, and the TCRdb table lists in-frame clones only, not all of them. This sample has roughly 2.2 million clones, with under 95% found just once. Sample: naive CD4+ T cells from PBMCs. The receptors were gathered from a man younger than 35 in good health. Some clones in this sample may be carry-over from other donors' samples. Both conserved end residues are part of each CDR3. Fields, in order: J gene, clone size, D gene, V gene, CDR3 DNA, CDR3 protein. The D gene is left open where the match is weak. Rows give clone size only sometimes, using once, few, many, or a class for an expanded clone.

TRBJ2-6 NA NA TRBV9 TGTGCCAGCAGCGCGTCGGAGGTCAGGGCCAACGTCCTGACTTTC CASSASEVRANVLTF
TRBJ2-6 NA NA TRBV5-1 TGCGCCAGCAGCTGGACAGTGCTAAACTCTGGGGCCAACGTCCTGACTTTC CASSWTVLNSGANVLTF
TRBJ2-1 NA NA TRBV7-2 TGTGCCAGCAGCCTCATGACAGGGGAGGGTGAGCAGTTCTTC CASSLMTGEGEQFF
TRBJ1-3 once TRBD1 TRBV5-4 TGTGCCAGCAGCCCGCAGGGACAGGGGGCAAGTGGAAACACCATATATTTT CASSPQGQGASGNTIYF
TRBJ1-1 few TRBD1 TRBV6-1 TGTGCCAGCAGTGAAGTCCCTATAAGACAGGGAATGAACACTGAAGCTTTCTTT CASSEVPIRQGMNTEAFF
TRBJ1-1 few NA TRBV28 TGTGCCAGCAGCCTTACCCACACTGAAGCTTTCTTT CASSLTHTEAFF
TRBJ2-1 NA TRBD2 TRBV5-1 TGCGCCAGCAGCCCGGGACTACTCAATGAGCAGTTCTTC CASSPGLLNEQFF
TRBJ2-7 NA TRBD2 TRBV28 TGTGCCAGCAGCCCTCTTGGACTAGCGGGAGCGAGTGAGCAGTACTTC CASSPLGLAGASEQYF
TRBJ1-2 NA NA TRBV5-8 TGTGCCAGCAGCTTTCTGACAGAAACTAACTATGGCTACACCTTC CASSFLTETNYGYTF
TRBJ1-2 NA NA TRBV28 TGTGCCAGCAGCGCTAACAGGGTTTATACTGGCTACACCTTC CASSANRVYTGYTF
TRBJ1-2 NA NA TRBV28 TGTGCCAGCAGGATTGGGTTTCGGTATGGCTACACCTTC CASRIGFRYGYTF
TRBJ2-5 NA TRBD1 TRBV12-5 TGTGCTAGTGGTCTCGGGACAGGGCAAGAGACCCAGTACTTC CASGLGTGQETQYF
TRBJ2-7 NA NA TRBV7-3 TGTGCCAGCAGCCCCGGACCCCGACAGCCTCCCTACGAGCAGTACTTC CASSPGPRQPPYEQYF
TRBJ1-4 NA NA TRBV5-1 TGCGCCAGCAGGGGTGGGCGTGTAGGGAGAGGTGAAAAACTGTTTTTT CASRGGRVGRGEKLFF
TRBJ2-3 NA NA TRBV30 TGTGCCTGGACACATAAAGGCCCAGATACGCAGTATTTT CAWTHKGPDTQYF
TRBJ1-2 NA NA TRBV6-1 TGTGCCAGCATTAAGGGCGACTATGGCTACACCTTC CASIKGDYGYTF
TRBJ2-7 NA TRBD2 TRBV29-1 TGCAGCGTTGCTGTGGGCGGGAGAGACGACGAGCAGTACTTC CSVAVGGRDDEQYF
TRBJ2-2 NA TRBD1 TRBV5-4 TGTGCCAGCAGCATGACAGGGGCGAACACCGGGGAGCTGTTTTTT CASSMTGANTGELFF
TRBJ2-1 NA NA TRBV15 TGTGCCACCAGCAGAGATATCGTTGTGGGGAATGAGCAGTTCTTC CATSRDIVVGNEQFF
TRBJ2-3 NA NA TRBV7-8 TGTGCCAGCAGCACGGGACTCATTGTTCCCGGAGATACGCAGTATTTT CASSTGLIVPGDTQYF
TRBJ1-4 NA NA TRBV27 TGTGCCAGCGCGGGGGCTAATGAAAAACTGTTTTTT CASAGANEKLFF
TRBJ1-2 once TRBD1 TRBV6-5 TGTGCCAGCAGTTACCGCAGGGGGCCTTATGGCTACACCTTC CASSYRRGPYGYTF
TRBJ2-7 NA NA TRBV6-1 TGTGCCAGCAGTGACGCGACGGGCTACGAGCAGTACTTC CASSDATGYEQYF
TRBJ2-3 once TRBD2 TRBV18 TGTGCCAGCTCCCTAGCGGGAGGGCCCCTAGATACGCAGTATTTT CASSLAGGPLDTQYF
TRBJ1-2 NA NA TRBV18 TGTGCCAGCTCACGGGACTATGGCTACACCTTC CASSRDYGYTF
TRBJ1-4 NA TRBD1 TRBV15 TGTGCCACCTATGGACAGGGCAATGAAAAACTGTTTTTT CATYGQGNEKLFF
TRBJ2-7 NA NA TRBV5-1 TGCGCCAGCACCCCCGTCCCGGGTTCCTACGAGCAGTACTTC CASTPVPGSYEQYF